Listed below are T cell receptor beta chains from one sample, sequenced in a study of T cell responses to AZD1222 COVID-19 vaccine. Profiling relied on immunoSEQ multiplex PCR, and the TCRdb table lists in-frame clones only, not all of them. The sample lists under 200,000 clones; roughly nine tenths were seen once. The material was peripheral blood, obtained 28 days after the second AZD1222 dose. Source of these receptors: an adult who received the AZD1222 COVID-19 vaccine. The CDR3 runs from the conserved cysteine through the conserved F or W. The D gene is left open where the match is weak. Rows give clone size only sometimes, using once, few, many, or a class for an expanded clone.

j_gene | v_gene | d_gene | abundance | CDR3aa | CDR3nt
TRBJ2-7 | TRBV15 | . | . | CATSSFEGGLAYF | TGTGCCACCAGCTCCTTCGAGGGGGGCCTAGCCTACTTC
TRBJ1-1 | TRBV29-1 | TRBD1 | . | CSVNRGPTEAFF | TGCAGCGTTAACAGGGGGCCTACTGAAGCTTTCTTT
TRBJ1-1 | TRBV7-9 | . | . | CASSLAPGRTNTEAFF | TGTGCCAGCAGCTTAGCTCCGGGACGGACGAACACTGAAGCTTTCTTT
TRBJ1-1 | TRBV29-1 | TRBD1 | . | CSVEGRTGTLSTEAFF | TGCAGCGTTGAAGGGCGGACAGGGACACTCTCCACTGAAGCTTTCTTT
TRBJ2-7 | TRBV4-3 | TRBD1 | . | CASSQELGTGGYEQYF | TGCGCCAGCAGCCAAGAACTTGGGACAGGGGGCTACGAGCAGTACTTC
TRBJ1-3 | TRBV4-1 | . | once | CASSQILTGSGNTIYF | TGCGCCAGCAGCCAAATCTTAACGGGCTCTGGAAACACCATATATTTT
TRBJ2-1 | TRBV5-1 | TRBD2 | . | CASSLVEGLAPNNEQFF | TGCGCCAGCAGCTTGGTCGAGGGACTAGCGCCCAACAATGAGCAGTTCTTC
TRBJ1-2 | TRBV9 | . | . | CASSSDANYGYTF | TGTGCCAGCAGCTCGGACGCGAACTATGGCTACACCTTC
TRBJ2-3 | TRBV7-9 | TRBD2 | . | CASSPGTSGSPDTQYF | TGTGCCAGCAGCCCCGGGACTAGCGGGAGTCCAGATACGCAGTATTTT
TRBJ1-1 | TRBV7-2 | . | . | CASSLSGSTEAFF | TGTGCCAGCAGCTTATCGGGATCCACTGAAGCTTTCTTT
TRBJ2-5 | TRBV7-3 | . | few | CASSAQGETQYF | TGTGCCAGCAGCGCACAGGGAGAGACCCAGTACTTC
TRBJ1-1 | TRBV18 | . | . | CASFVLRGLDAFF | TGTGCCAGCTTCGTCTTAAGGGGGTTGGATGCTTTCTTT
TRBJ2-7 | TRBV27 | . | . | CASSLSRHKVPYEQYF | TGTGCCAGCAGTTTGTCCAGACACAAGGTCCCCTACGAGCAGTACTTC
TRBJ2-5 | TRBV19 | TRBD1 | . | CASSRDRGGQETQYF | TGTGCCAGTAGTCGAGACAGGGGGGGACAAGAGACCCAGTACTTC
TRBJ1-3 | TRBV19 | TRBD1 | . | CASSMGDSRVGNTIYF | TGTGCCAGTAGTATGGGGGACAGCAGGGTCGGAAACACCATATATTTT
TRBJ1-2 | TRBV28 | . | . | CASSPGAALGPNYGYTF | TGTGCCAGCAGTCCCGGGGCAGCCTTAGGGCCAAACTATGGCTACACCTTC
TRBJ1-5 | TRBV5-6 | TRBD1 | . | CASSLAQDRDPGNQPQHF | TGTGCCAGCAGCTTGGCGCAGGACAGGGATCCGGGAAATCAGCCCCAGCATTTT
TRBJ2-7 | TRBV9 | . | . | CASSVRPGDHEQYF | TGTGCCAGCAGCGTTCGACCAGGTGATCACGAGCAGTACTTC
TRBJ1-2 | TRBV4-1 | . | . | CASSQERLRQHHTYGYTF | TGCGCCAGCAGCCAAGAACGGCTTAGGCAGCACCATACCTATGGCTACACCTTC
TRBJ1-1 | TRBV19 | . | . | CASSGSMNTEAFF | TGTGCCAGTTCAGGGAGCATGAACACTGAAGCTTTCTTT
TRBJ2-3 | TRBV24-1 | . | once | CATSDSSTPDTQYF | TGTGCCACCAGTGATTCCTCCACGCCCGATACGCAGTATTTT
TRBJ1-2 | TRBV10-3 | . | . | CAISAPGNGYTF | TGTGCCATCAGTGCTCCCGGCAATGGCTACACCTTC
TRBJ1-2 | TRBV30 | . | . | CAWSSLGYYGYTF | TGTGCCTGGAGTTCACTGGGGTACTATGGCTACACCTTC
TRBJ2-1 | TRBV12-3/TRBV12-4 | . | . | CASSYVHEQFF | TGTGCCAGCAGTTATGTCCATGAGCAGTTCTTC
TRBJ2-3 | TRBV5-1 | TRBD1 | . | CASSPDRGTDTQYF | TGCGCCAGCAGCCCCGACAGGGGAACAGATACGCAGTATTTT
TRBJ2-1 | TRBV18 | TRBD2 | . | CASSPAGLAGAGEQFF | TGTGCCAGCTCACCAGCGGGACTAGCGGGGGCAGGAGAGCAGTTCTTC
TRBJ1-1 | TRBV27 | TRBD1 | . | CASSRGQGQAFF | TGTGCCAGCAGCCGTGGACAGGGCCAGGCTTTCTTT
TRBJ2-1 | TRBV9 | . | . | CASSVESGEQFF | TGTGCCAGCAGCGTAGAAAGTGGTGAGCAGTTCTTC
TRBJ1-5 | TRBV6-6 | . | . | CASRRLMADHQPQHF | TGTGCCAGCAGACGACTCATGGCGGATCATCAGCCCCAGCATTTT
TRBJ2-7 | TRBV28 | TRBD1 | . | CASRTPGQRYEQYF | TGTGCCAGCAGGACGCCGGGACAGCGCTACGAGCAGTACTTC
TRBJ1-1 | TRBV28 | . | . | CASSFTLGTEAFF | TGTGCCAGCAGTTTCACTCTGGGCACTGAAGCTTTCTTT
TRBJ2-7 | TRBV14 | TRBD1 | . | CASSHPGQGGYEQYF | TGTGCCAGCAGCCACCCGGGACAGGGCGGCTACGAGCAGTACTTC
TRBJ2-3 | TRBV5-1 | . | . | CASSSAGKGPDTQYF | TGCGCCAGCAGCTCCGCAGGGAAGGGGCCAGATACGCAGTATTTT
TRBJ1-1 | TRBV6-5 | . | . | CASLDYMASTEAFF | TGTGCCAGCCTAGACTACATGGCGAGCACTGAAGCTTTCTTT
TRBJ1-1 | TRBV30 | . | . | CAGGRNTEAFF | TGTGCCGGGGGGCGGAACACTGAAGCTTTCTTT
TRBJ1-1 | TRBV5-1 | . | . | CASSLDQGALNTEAFF | TGCGCCAGCAGCCTGGACCAGGGCGCCCTGAACACTGAAGCTTTCTTT
TRBJ1-5 | TRBV11-2 | . | . | CASSLGAVGQPQHF | TGTGCCAGCAGCTTAGGTGCGGTCGGTCAGCCCCAGCATTTT
TRBJ2-1 | TRBV19 | . | . | CATKGYRSNEQFF | TGTGCCACCAAGGGATACAGGTCTAATGAGCAGTTCTTC
TRBJ1-1 | TRBV7-9 | . | . | CAGMLDTVLPKAFF | TGTGCCGGGATGCTAGACACGGTCCTACCAAAGGCTTTCTTT
TRBJ2-7 | TRBV7-9 | TRBD2 | . | CASSLDAGGIYEQYF | TGTGCCAGCAGCTTAGATGCGGGAGGGATCTACGAGCAGTACTTC
TRBJ1-4 | TRBV28 | . | . | CASSFIREKLFF | TGTGCCAGCAGTTTTATTCGTGAAAAACTGTTTTTT
TRBJ1-1 | TRBV4-1 | TRBD1 | . | CATQGETGTEAFF | TGCGCTACCCAGGGGGAGACTGGCACTGAAGCTTTCTTT
TRBJ2-5 | TRBV7-7 | . | . | CASSLSGFSGETQYF | TGTGCTAGCAGCTTATCGGGGTTCTCGGGAGAGACCCAGTACTTC
TRBJ2-3 | TRBV7-2 | TRBD2 | . | CASSSGLAGSDTQYF | TGTGCCAGCAGCTCCGGACTAGCGGGTTCGGATACGCAGTATTTT
TRBJ2-1 | TRBV18 | . | . | CASSQTSPIALNEQFF | TGTGCCAGCTCTCAAACTAGTCCGATCGCCCTCAATGAGCAGTTCTTC
TRBJ2-5 | TRBV7-7 | . | . | CASSLAGFQETQYF | TGTGCTAGCAGCTTAGCAGGATTCCAAGAGACCCAGTACTTC
TRBJ1-1 | TRBV5-1 | TRBD1 | . | CASSLARGTGVEAFF | TGCGCCAGCAGCTTGGCGCGCGGGACAGGGGTTGAAGCTTTCTTT
TRBJ2-1 | TRBV19 | . | . | CASSDRRGYNEQFF | TGTGCCAGTAGCGATCGTAGGGGGTACAATGAGCAGTTCTTC
TRBJ2-7 | TRBV7-2 | . | few | CASSVYPMDGYYEQYF | TGTGCCAGCAGCGTATACCCCATGGACGGTTACTACGAGCAGTACTTC
TRBJ2-2 | TRBV18 | TRBD1 | . | CASSPTGAPDTGELFF | TGTGCCAGCTCACCAACAGGGGCTCCGGACACCGGGGAGCTGTTTTTT
TRBJ1-5 | TRBV2 | TRBD1 | once | CASRGQGNQPQHF | TGTGCCAGCAGAGGACAGGGCAATCAGCCCCAGCATTTT
TRBJ2-7 | TRBV28 | TRBD1 | . | CASSSTGTGFYEQYF | TGTGCCAGCAGTTCCACCGGGACAGGGTTTTACGAGCAGTACTTC
TRBJ1-1 | TRBV5-4 | . | . | CASSLRRAGTEAFF | TGTGCCAGCAGCTTACGCCGTGCGGGCACTGAAGCTTTCTTT
TRBJ1-1 | TRBV12-1 | . | . | CASSTNPKPIMNTEAFF | TGTGCCAGCAGCACGAATCCGAAGCCAATTATGAACACTGAAGCTTTCTTT